This TCR beta chain appears in the sequencing data of a study of T cell clones after liver transplantation. CD3+CD4+ and CD3+CD8+ cells were FACS-sorted from thawed unstimulated PBMCs. Method: immunoSEQ multiplex PCR; TCRdb's copy keeps in-frame clones and lacks some. This table has about 45,000 clones, about 86% appearing once. V dropped 7 bases and J dropped 3 bases, with 12 bases sitting between them. Germline assignment: CDR1 SQVTM and CDR2 ANQGSEA. CDR3 size: 13 residues. The source of this sequence is a human patient who received a liver transplant. Some T cells may trace back to the graft donor. The chain has TRBV29-1 and TRBJ1-4; tentative D call: TRBD1 (6 bases). The specimen was CD4+ T cells from blood, collected 24 months after liver transplant. The CDR3 sequence is CSGWGGSNEKLFF. The CDR3 DNA is TGCAGCGGGTGGGGGGGCTCTAATGAAAAACTGTTTTTT.